These 30 T cell receptor beta chains share one sample of origin, sequenced in a study of CD8 T cells in ankylosing spondylitis. In TCRdb, the 5' RACE reads were re-called with MiXCR into one record per CDR3 protein. The table includes about 44,000 distinct CDR3 sequences, roughly 9.6% detected once. Sequenced input: blood, either unsorted or a sorted T cell fraction (not recorded which). The receptors come from a male donor with ankylosing spondylitis or in good health (not recorded which).

This clonotype came up many times. This chain links TRBV5-1 with TRBJ2-1; 13 positions agree with TRBD2. There are 14 residues in the CDR3. Germline trimming cut 6 bases from V and 8 bases from J; bases unmatched to any gene: 5. From germline, CDR1 is SGHRS and CDR2 YFSETQ. For the CDR3, the DNA is TGCGCCAGCACCGGGGGGACTAGCGGGGATGAGCAGTTCTTC. Amino acid sequence: CASTGGTSGDEQFF.

This clonotype occurred many times. The chain links TRBV5-1 to TRBJ1-1; D unclear. The CDR3 extends over 14 amino acids. Germline V gene sequence: CDR1 SGHRS, CDR2 YFSETQ. The V and J ends lost 2 bases and 3 bases respectively, with 11 bases between them. The CDR3 DNA reads as TGCGCCAGCAGCTTTGGCAATTTGGACACTGAAGCTTTCTTT. Protein product: CASSFGNLDTEAFF. Together with reference TRBV5-1 and TRBJ1-1, the CDR3 gives the full variable domain: KAGVTQTPRYLIKTRGQQVTLSCSPISGHRSVSWYQQTPGQGLQFLFEYFSETQRNKGNFPGRFSGRQFSNSRSEMNVSTLELGDSALYLCASSFGNLDTEAFFGQGTRLTVV.

This clonotype was recorded many times. The V call is TRBV5-1, the J call TRBJ1-1; 8 bases align to TRBD1. The germline gives CDR1 SGHRS, CDR2 YFSETQ. The V and J ends lost 0 bases and 4 bases, in that order; junction bases with no gene match: 5. There are 15 residues in the CDR3. The CDR3 coding sequence is TGCGCCAGCAGCTTGGAGGACAGGGCGGTCACTGAAGCTTTCTTT. Its translation: CASSLEDRAVTEAFF.

V and J are TRBV29-1 and TRBJ1-4, with TRBD1 matching over 8 bases. The germline V gene encodes CDR1 SQVTM and CDR2 ANQGSEA. The length of the CDR3 is 14 residues. The V segment lost 4 bases and the J segment 7 bases; nucleotides outside the gene matches: 8. This CDR3 reads CSVAGQGASEKLFF. The CDR3, as DNA: TGCAGCGTTGCCGGGCAGGGGGCGAGTGAAAAACTGTTTTTT.

The table lists this clonotype with many counts. The V call is TRBV28, the J call TRBJ1-1; no definite D call. CDR3 size: 12 residues. Trimming took 8 bases from V and 1 from J, leaving 8 bases between them. Per the germline V gene, CDR1 is MDHEN and CDR2 is SYDVKM. CDR3 loop: CASAHGNTEAFF. CDR3 sequence (DNA): TGTGCCAGCGCCCATGGGAACACTGAAGCTTTCTTT.

There are many counts of this clonotype. V usage is TRBV10-3 and J usage is TRBJ1-1, with a possible D match to TRBD1 (5 bases). V dropped 6 bases and J dropped 0 bases, with 8 bases sitting between them. Looked up from germline, CDR1 is ENHRY and CDR2 is SYGVKD. The CDR3 is 13 amino acids. CDR3 sequence reads: CAISREMNTEAFF. CDR3 sequence (DNA): TGTGCCATCAGCAGGGAAATGAACACTGAAGCTTTCTTT.

This clonotype was counted at least ten times. The gene calls are TRBV25-1 and TRBJ2-1; TRBD1 might be the D (6 bases). Germline lookup yields CDR1 MGHDK and CDR2 SYGVNS. V was clipped by 2 bases and J by 6 bases, with 8 bases between them. The CDR3 spans 13 residues. CDR3 in amino acids: CASSEPRGNEQFF. The CDR3 region has the DNA TGTGCCAGCAGTGAACCCAGGGGCAATGAGCAGTTCTTC.

This clonotype came up many times. This chain links TRBV10-3 with TRBJ1-4; 8 nucleotides align to TRBD1. This CDR3 comprises 14 residues. The junction had 8 bases not matched to a gene; V was cut back by 6 bases and J by 8 bases. From germline, CDR1 is ENHRY and CDR2 SYGVKD. The CDR3 loop is CAIRDGQGDEKLFF. The CDR3 coding sequence is TGTGCCATCAGGGATGGACAGGGCGACGAAAAACTGTTTTTT.

The CDR3 sequence is CASSSAQGRGYTF. The DNA for the CDR3 is TGTGCCAGCTCATCGGCTCAGGGAAGGGGCTACACCTTC. The V and J genes are TRBV18 and TRBJ1-2; TRBD1 might be the D (5 bases). Trimming cost V 5 bases and J 8 bases, with 15 bases left between them. The CDR3 totals 13 residues. In germline, CDR1 is KGHSH, CDR2 LQKENI.

This clonotype was detected ten times or more. The chain joins TRBV20-1 to TRBJ1-1, with 7 bases fitting TRBD1. V was pared by 5 bases and J by 5 bases, with 8 bases of the junction left unmatched. The CDR3 extends over 13 amino acids. Germline CDR1 and CDR2: DFQATT and SNEGSKA (reference sequence). DNA of the CDR3: TGCAGTGCTTGGCAGGGGGTTGGTACTGAAGCTTTCTTT. It yields the protein CSAWQGVGTEAFF.

This clonotype appeared a few times. The chain has TRBV2 and TRBJ1-2, with a possible D match to TRBD1 (6 bases). Trimming left V 1 base short and J 5 bases short, with 8 bases between. The length of the CDR3 is 13 residues. Per germline, CDR1 SNHLY and CDR2 FYNNEI. DNA of the CDR3: TGTGCCAGCAGTGAAGATAGGGGGTATGGCTACACCTTC. It is translated as CASSEDRGYGYTF. Full variable domain (outside the CDR3, taken from reference TRBV2 and TRBJ1-2): EPEVTQTPSHQVTQMGQEVILRCVPISNHLYFYWYRQILGQKVEFLVSFYNNEISEKSEIFDDQFSVERPDGSNFTLKIRSTKLEDSAMYFCASSEDRGYGYTFGSGTRLTVV.

This clonotype was recorded at least ten times. In DNA, the CDR3 is TGTGCCAGCAGATCTCAGGGGCTTGGGGAAAAACTGTTTTTT. It specifies CASRSQGLGEKLFF. This chain joins TRBV12-3 or TRBV12-4 and TRBJ1-4, with TRBD1 as a possible D gene (6 bases). Trimming took 6 bases from V and 8 from J, leaving 16 bases between them. This CDR3 has 14 residues.

J is TRBJ2-1 and V is TRBV4-1; TRBD2 matches 12 bases. CDR3 length: 19 residues. The ends lost 4 bases at V and 2 bases at J; junction bases unmatched: 12. CDR1 MGHRA and CDR2 YSYEKL come from the germline V gene. The CDR3 DNA is TGCGCCAGCAGCCGCTTTTTGGGACTAGCGGGCCTCACCTACAATGAGCAGTTCTTC. The encoded protein is CASSRFLGLAGLTYNEQFF.

Concerning this clonotype: Given a much more abundant clone one base away, this may be a read error. The chain employs TRBV10-3 and TRBJ2-2; no firm D call. The V end was cut by 11 bases, the J end by 2 bases, with 24 bases between. There are 17 residues in the CDR3. Germline CDR1 reads ENHRY; CDR2 reads SYGVKD. The CDR3 spells CAASGRFSHLNTGELFF. The CDR3 DNA reads as TGTGCCGCCTCGGGCAGGTTCTCCCACCTAAACACCGGGGAGCTGTTTTTT.

This clonotype has a count of ten or more. The V and J genes are TRBV15 and TRBJ1-3; D remains ambiguous. Germline loops: CDR1 LNHNV, CDR2 YYDKDF (reference sequence). Trimming left V 0 bases short and J 2 bases short, with 17 bases between. The CDR3 sequence is 18 residues long. The CDR3 DNA is TGTGCCACCAGCAGAGAGATGGGGTGGCAGTCCCCTGGAAACACCATATATTTT. Protein product: CATSREMGWQSPGNTIYF.

This clonotype was counted many times. The V call is TRBV29-1, the J call TRBJ1-1; D gene unclear. Germline V lookup: CDR1 SQVTM, CDR2 ANQGSEA. The CDR3 extends over 12 amino acids. Trimming left V 6 bases short and J 1 base short, with 9 bases between. CDR3 bases: TGCAGCGTCTCCGGAGCGAACACTGAAGCTTTCTTT. Translation: CSVSGANTEAFF.

This clonotype was detected ten times or more. The chain employs TRBV5-1 and TRBJ1-2, with a possible D match to TRBD1 (5 bases). Germline loops: CDR1 SGHRS, CDR2 YFSETQ. The CDR3 length is 15 residues. V was clipped by 0 bases and J by 1 base, with 10 bases between them. This CDR3 is CASSLGQILNYGYTF. The CDR3, as DNA: TGCGCCAGCAGCTTGGGACAGATACTTAACTATGGCTACACCTTC.

V is TRBV3-1 and J is TRBJ1-5; unclear D gene. The CDR3 sequence is 12 residues long. The V and J ends lost 2 bases and 5 bases respectively, with 4 bases between them. Germline V gene sequence: CDR1 LGHDT, CDR2 YNNKEL (reference sequence). In nucleotides, the CDR3 is TGTGCCAGCAGCCAAAGTGATCAGCCCCAGCATTTT. Residues: CASSQSDQPQHF.

In the case of this clonotype: This may arise from a read error, as a much more abundant clone is one base away. This rearrangement joins TRBV12-3 or TRBV12-4 to TRBJ2-3, with D unclear. This CDR3 has 12 amino acids. V was clipped by 2 bases and J by 14 bases, with 14 bases between them. In nucleotides, the CDR3 is TGTGCCAGCAGTTTACGCACACCGGTACTGTATTTT. The encoded protein is CASSLRTPVLYF.

At least ten counts were recorded for this clonotype. V is TRBV7-8 and J is TRBJ2-1, with 8 bases that match TRBD1. Germline loops: CDR1 SGHVS, CDR2 FQNEAQ. The CDR3 is 16 amino acids. V lost 1 base and J lost 6; bases outside the gene matches: 8. The CDR3 bases are TGTGCCAGCAGCTTAGTAGCAGGGGGCGCGATCAATGAGCAGTTCTTC. Protein sequence: CASSLVAGGAINEQFF.

This clonotype was counted only a few times. The chain uses TRBV3-1 and TRBJ1-1; D not resolved. Germline V CDR1 and CDR2: LGHDT, YNNKEL (reference sequence). Trimming removed 1 base at V and 4 bases at J, with 7 bases between. The CDR3 has 13 residues. The CDR3 protein is CASSQVAGTEAFF. The CDR3 bases are TGTGCCAGCAGCCAAGTTGCGGGCACTGAAGCTTTCTTT.

A few counts support this clonotype. This rearrangement joins TRBV3-1 to TRBJ2-5, with TRBD1 identical over 9 bases. Trimming removed 1 base from V and 3 bases from J; junction bases left unmatched: 0. This CDR3 has 14 amino acids. From germline, CDR1 is LGHDT and CDR2 YNNKEL (reference sequence). CDR3 sequence: CASSQGTGEETQYF. The CDR3 nucleotides read TGTGCCAGCAGCCAAGGGACAGGGGAAGAGACCCAGTACTTC.

This clonotype occurred many times. The rearrangement uses TRBV5-1 and TRBJ1-4; possible D gene TRBD1, 6 bases. The CDR3 covers 12 residues. Germline assignment: CDR1 SGHRS and CDR2 YFSETQ. Trimming stripped 5 bases from V and 7 bases from J, with 9 bases between. The DNA of the CDR3 is TGCGCCAGCAGGGGAGGGGGTGAAAAACTGTTTTTT. Its protein product is CASRGGGEKLFF.

The sample holds many counts of this clonotype. The chain is built from TRBV5-6 and TRBJ1-5, with D maybe TRBD1 (5 bases). V lost 2 bases to trimming and J lost 1 base, with 10 bases between them. Germline lookup yields CDR1 SGHDT and CDR2 YYEEEE. The length of the CDR3 is 15 residues. The DNA for the CDR3 is TGTGCCAGCAGCTTAGGGGACGGAAGCAATCAGCCCCAGCATTTT. Protein product: CASSLGDGSNQPQHF. The complete variable domain, with remaining parts taken from reference TRBV5-6 and TRBJ1-5, reads DAGVTQSPTHLIKTRGQQVTLRCSPKSGHDTVSWYQQALGQGPQFIFQYYEEEERQRGNFPDRFSGHQFPNYSSELNVNALLLGDSALYLCASSLGDGSNQPQHFGDGTRLSIL.

This clonotype is categorized as medium-sized. V and J are TRBV11-2 and TRBJ2-1; D is uncertain. CDR1 and CDR2 (germline): SGHAT, FQNNGV. The CDR3 extends over 15 amino acids. Trimming took off 3 bases at V and 4 bases at J, with 13 bases between the two ends. CDR3 DNA: TGTGCCAGCAGCTTGATAAACCAGAATTACAATGAGCAGTTCTTC. It encodes CASSLINQNYNEQFF.

This clonotype appeared many times. The chain links TRBV6-4 to TRBJ2-2, with TRBD2 identical over 7 bases. Trimming cost V 3 bases and J 3 bases; bases outside gene matches: 4. CDR1 is MRHNA, CDR2 SNTAGT, per germline. The CDR3 totals 15 residues. CDR3 protein: CASSEGGRDTGELFF. CDR3 coding DNA: TGTGCCAGCAGTGAGGGAGGGCGAGACACCGGGGAGCTGTTTTTT.

The table lists this clonotype with many counts. The CDR3 loop reads CASSQIPGTEAFF. CDR3 sequence (DNA): TGTGCCAGCAGCCAAATCCCAGGCACTGAAGCTTTCTTT. The genes are TRBV3-1 and TRBJ1-1; D unclear. Deletions cut 2 bases from V and 4 bases from J, with 8 bases between. Per germline, CDR1 LGHDT and CDR2 YNNKEL (reference sequence). The CDR3 is 13 residues long.

The chain joins TRBV5-1 to TRBJ2-3; 8 bases fit TRBD1. The trim removed 2 bases at V and 1 base at J, leaving 3 bases unmatched. This CDR3 comprises 15 residues. CDR1 is SGHRS and CDR2 is YFSETQ in the germline V gene. Here the CDR3 DNA reads TGCGCCAGCAGCTTACAGGGGGTTGGCACAGATACGCAGTATTTT. Amino acid sequence: CASSLQGVGTDTQYF.

This clonotype was counted a few times. CDR3 DNA: TGTGCCACCAGTGAGGGAGAAGTTAATCAGCCCCAGCATTTT. Translated, it gives CATSEGEVNQPQHF. The J gene is TRBJ1-5, the V gene TRBV24-1; D not resolved. This CDR3 is built from 14 residues. In germline, CDR1 is KGHDR, CDR2 SFDVKD. Trimming pared 4 bases from V and 4 bases from J, leaving 10 bases between.

This clonotype was seen repeatedly, ten times or more. J is TRBJ1-5 and V is TRBV10-3, with 8 positions matching TRBD1. The CDR3 is 16 residues long. The trim removed 0 bases at V and 0 bases at J, leaving 1 base unmatched. Germline lookup yields CDR1 ENHRY and CDR2 SYGVKD. CDR3: CAISESGQGSNQPQHF. The DNA for the CDR3 is TGTGCCATCAGTGAGTCTGGACAGGGTAGCAATCAGCCCCAGCATTTT.